This TCR beta chain originates from a study of cytomegalovirus exposure and HLA in healthy donors. Study as a whole: Approximately 85 million unique TCRs from HLA-typed donors were held in an early release of data.

Points from the study as a whole: Reports indicated that the classifier achieved high specificity and sensitivity in diagnosing cytomegalovirus status.

The CDR3 contains 18 residues. After removal of 5 bases from V and 5 bases from J, the junction contained 10 bases not matched to a gene. CDR1 SGHTA and CDR2 FQGNSA come from the germline V gene. Both 60 Vbeta primers and 13 Jbeta primers went into the PCR. This table comes from immunoSEQ multiplex PCR, and its TCRdb copy is limited to in-frame clones, with some not included. Among roughly 150,000 clones listed, 75% to 90% were seen once. On this clone: Its antigen is unidentified.

The chain has TRBV7-2 and TRBJ2-3, with TRBD2 identical over 16 bases. The TCR sequence derives from a girl aged 2 to 10 in good health and CMV-seropositive. The sample was PBMCs. The DNA of the CDR3 is TGTGCCAGCAGCCCAGGGACTAGCGGGAGGGCCCGAGGAGATACGCAGTATTTT. It specifies CASSPGTSGRARGDTQYF.